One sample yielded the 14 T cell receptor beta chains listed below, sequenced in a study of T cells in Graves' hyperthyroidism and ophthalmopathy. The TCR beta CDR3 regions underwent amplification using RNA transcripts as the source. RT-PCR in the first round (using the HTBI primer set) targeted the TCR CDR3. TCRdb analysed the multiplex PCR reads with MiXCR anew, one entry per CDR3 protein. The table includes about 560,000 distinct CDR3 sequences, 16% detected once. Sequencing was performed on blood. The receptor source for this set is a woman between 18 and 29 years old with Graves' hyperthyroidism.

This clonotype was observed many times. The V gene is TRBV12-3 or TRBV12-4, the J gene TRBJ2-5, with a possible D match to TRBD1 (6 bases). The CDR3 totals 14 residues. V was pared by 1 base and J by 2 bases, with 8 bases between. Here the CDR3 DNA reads TGTGCCAGCAGTTTAGGGACAGCACAAGAGACCCAGTACTTC. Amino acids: CASSLGTAQETQYF.

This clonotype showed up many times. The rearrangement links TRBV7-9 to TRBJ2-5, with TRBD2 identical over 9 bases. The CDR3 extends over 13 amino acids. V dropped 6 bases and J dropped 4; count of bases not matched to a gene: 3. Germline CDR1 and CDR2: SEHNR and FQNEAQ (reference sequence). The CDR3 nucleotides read TGTGCCAGCAGTCAAGCGGGAGGAGAGACCCAGTACTTC. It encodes CASSQAGGETQYF.

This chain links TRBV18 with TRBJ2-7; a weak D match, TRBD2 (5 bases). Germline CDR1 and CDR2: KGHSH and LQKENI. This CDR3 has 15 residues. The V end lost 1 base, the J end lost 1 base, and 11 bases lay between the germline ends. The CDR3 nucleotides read TGTGCCAGCTCACCACAGAAGGACTCATCCTACGAGCAGTACTTC. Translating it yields CASSPQKDSSYEQYF.

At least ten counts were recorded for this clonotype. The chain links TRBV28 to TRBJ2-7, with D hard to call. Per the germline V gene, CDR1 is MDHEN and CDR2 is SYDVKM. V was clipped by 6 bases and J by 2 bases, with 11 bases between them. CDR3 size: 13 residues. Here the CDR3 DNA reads TGTGCCAGCAGGAGGACGGATACCTACGAGCAGTACTTC. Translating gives CASRRTDTYEQYF. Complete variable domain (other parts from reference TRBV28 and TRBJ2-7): DVKVTQSSRYLVKRTGEKVFLECVQDMDHENMFWYRQDPGLGLRLIYFSYDVKMKEKGDIPEGYSVSREKKERFSLILESASTNQTSMYLCASRRTDTYEQYFGPGTRLTVT.

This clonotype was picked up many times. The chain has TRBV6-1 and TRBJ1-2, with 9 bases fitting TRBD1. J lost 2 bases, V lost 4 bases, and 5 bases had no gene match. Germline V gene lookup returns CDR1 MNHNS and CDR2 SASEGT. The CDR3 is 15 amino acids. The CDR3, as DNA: TGTGCCAGCAGTGGGGACAGGGCGAGAAACTATGGCTACACCTTC. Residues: CASSGDRARNYGYTF.

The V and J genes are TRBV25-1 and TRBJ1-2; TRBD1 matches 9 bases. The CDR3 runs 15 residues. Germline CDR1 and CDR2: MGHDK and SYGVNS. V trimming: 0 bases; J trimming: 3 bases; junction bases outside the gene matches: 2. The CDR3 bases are TGTGCCAGCAGTGAATATCGACAGGGGGACTATGGCTACACCTTC. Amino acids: CASSEYRQGDYGYTF.

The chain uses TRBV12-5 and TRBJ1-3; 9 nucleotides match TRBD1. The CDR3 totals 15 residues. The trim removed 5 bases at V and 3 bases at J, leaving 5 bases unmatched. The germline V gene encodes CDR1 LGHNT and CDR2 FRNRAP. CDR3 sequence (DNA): TGTGCTAGTGGTCACCTGGACAGGGGTGGAAACACCATATATTTT. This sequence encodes CASGHLDRGGNTIYF.

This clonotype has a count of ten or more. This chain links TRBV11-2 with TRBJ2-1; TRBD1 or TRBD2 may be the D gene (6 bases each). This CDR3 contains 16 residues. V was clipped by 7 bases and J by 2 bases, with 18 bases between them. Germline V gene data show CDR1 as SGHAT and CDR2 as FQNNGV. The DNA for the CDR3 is TGTGCCAGCATCGAGGGGGGCAGGGCCCCCTACAATGAGCAGTTCTTC. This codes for CASIEGGRAPYNEQFF.

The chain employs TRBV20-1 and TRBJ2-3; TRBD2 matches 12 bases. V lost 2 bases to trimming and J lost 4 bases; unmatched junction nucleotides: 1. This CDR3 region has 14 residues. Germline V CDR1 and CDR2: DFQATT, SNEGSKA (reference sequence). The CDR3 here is CSARSSGRADTQYF. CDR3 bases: TGCAGTGCTAGATCTAGCGGGAGGGCAGATACGCAGTATTTT.

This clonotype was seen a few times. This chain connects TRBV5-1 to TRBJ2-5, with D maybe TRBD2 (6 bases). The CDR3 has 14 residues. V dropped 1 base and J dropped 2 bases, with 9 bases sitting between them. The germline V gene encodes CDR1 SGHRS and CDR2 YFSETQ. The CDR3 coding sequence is TGCGCCAGCAGCTTGCCGGGACTTCAAGAGACCCAGTACTTC. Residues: CASSLPGLQETQYF.

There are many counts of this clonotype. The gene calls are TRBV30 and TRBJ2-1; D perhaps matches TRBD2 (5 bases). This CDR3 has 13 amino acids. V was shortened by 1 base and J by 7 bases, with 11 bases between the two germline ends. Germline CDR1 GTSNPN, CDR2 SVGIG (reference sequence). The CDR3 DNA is TGTGCCTGGAGTGCCGGACTTTCTAATGAGCAGTTCTTC. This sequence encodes CAWSAGLSNEQFF.

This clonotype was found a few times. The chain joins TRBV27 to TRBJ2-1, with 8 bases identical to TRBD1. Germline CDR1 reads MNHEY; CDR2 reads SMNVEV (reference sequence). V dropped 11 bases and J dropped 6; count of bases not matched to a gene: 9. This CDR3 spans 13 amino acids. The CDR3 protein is CAGKDRVTNEQFF. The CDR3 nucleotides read TGTGCCGGCAAGGACAGGGTGACCAATGAGCAGTTCTTC.

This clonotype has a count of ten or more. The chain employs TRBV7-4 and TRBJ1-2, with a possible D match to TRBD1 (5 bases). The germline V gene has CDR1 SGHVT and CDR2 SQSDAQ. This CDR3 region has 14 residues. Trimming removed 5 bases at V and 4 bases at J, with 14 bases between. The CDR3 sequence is CASSPGQPSYGYTF. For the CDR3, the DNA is TGTGCCAGCAGCCCCGGACAACCCTCCTATGGCTACACCTTC.

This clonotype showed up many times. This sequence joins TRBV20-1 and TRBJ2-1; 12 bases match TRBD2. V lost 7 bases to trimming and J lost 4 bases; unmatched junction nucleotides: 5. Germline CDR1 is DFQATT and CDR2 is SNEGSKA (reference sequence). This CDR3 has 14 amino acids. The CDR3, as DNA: TGCAGTGTTCGACTAGCGGGGGAGTACAATGAGCAGTTCTTC. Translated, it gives CSVRLAGEYNEQFF.